The 8 T cell receptor beta chains presented below share a single source sample, sequenced in a study of T cells in Graves' hyperthyroidism and ophthalmopathy. Amplification of TCR beta CDR3 regions used RNA as the template. HTBI primers were employed in a first-round RT-PCR of the TCR CDR3. TCRdb itself ran the multiplex PCR reads through MiXCR, one entry per CDR3 protein. The sample contains hundreds of thousands of distinct CDR3 sequences, approximately 15% of which appear only once. The material sequenced was blood. The receptors were gathered from a woman aged 18-30 years with Graves' hyperthyroidism that later progressed to Graves' ophthalmopathy.

Ten or more counts support this clonotype. This rearrangement joins TRBV28 to TRBJ2-7; 12 nucleotides align to TRBD2. The CDR3 is made up of 16 amino acids. V trimming: 7 bases; J trimming: 5 bases; junction bases outside the gene matches: 12. Looked up from germline, CDR1 is MDHEN and CDR2 is SYDVKM. DNA for the CDR3: TGTGCCAGCATCGCCCTCCTAGCGGGAGGGCCTAACGAGCAGTACTTC. It translates to CASIALLAGGPNEQYF. Based on the CDR3 plus reference TRBV28 and TRBJ2-7, the full variable domain is DVKVTQSSRYLVKRTGEKVFLECVQDMDHENMFWYRQDPGLGLRLIYFSYDVKMKEKGDIPEGYSVSREKKERFSLILESASTNQTSMYLCASIALLAGGPNEQYFGPGTRLTVT.

The V call is TRBV5-1, the J call TRBJ2-1, with 10 bases fitting TRBD2. The V and J ends lost 0 bases and 6 bases, in that order; junction bases with no gene match: 6. The length of the CDR3 is 16 residues. The V gene's germline CDR1 is SGHRS and CDR2 YFSETQ. The CDR3 DNA sequence: TGCGCCAGCAGCTTGGGGAGCGGGAGGGCCATCAATGAGCAGTTCTTC. Translating it yields CASSLGSGRAINEQFF.

This clonotype was detected many times. This chain links TRBV20-1 with TRBJ2-1, with 12 bases that match TRBD1. J gave up 8 bases and V 3 bases, and 20 bases lay outside the gene matches. Germline V CDR1 and CDR2: DFQATT, SNEGSKA (reference sequence). This CDR3 region has 19 residues. CDR3 sequence reads: CSASVPGQGALGPADEQFF. CDR3 sequence (DNA): TGCAGTGCTAGCGTCCCGGGACAGGGGGCTTTAGGCCCGGCCGATGAGCAGTTCTTC.

This clonotype came up many times. The rearrangement uses TRBV20-1 and TRBJ2-7; 7 nucleotides align to TRBD2. The CDR3 covers 16 residues. Germline CDR1 and CDR2: DFQATT and SNEGSKA (reference sequence). With 4 bases clipped from V and 4 bases from J, the junction kept 16 bases outside the gene matches. CDR3 nucleotides: TGCAGTGCTAACCCTCCGGCTAGCGGAGTTTTATACGAGCAGTACTTC. Amino acids: CSANPPASGVLYEQYF.

This clonotype was observed at least ten times. This rearrangement joins TRBV27 to TRBJ2-7; 7 nucleotides line up with TRBD2. With V trimmed by 0 bases and J by 2 bases, 4 bases remained unmatched. CDR1 and CDR2 (germline): MNHEY, SMNVEV (reference sequence). The CDR3 has 15 amino acids. Written as DNA, the CDR3 is TGTGCCAGCAGTTTATCTGCGGGGGAGGCCTACGAGCAGTACTTC. This codes for CASSLSAGEAYEQYF.

Turning to this clonotype: This clone may be a read error of a much larger clone one base away. The chain links TRBV20-1 to TRBJ2-7; 12 bases line up with TRBD2. CDR3 length equals 14 residues. Trimming took 4 bases from V and 6 from J; bases not matched to a gene: 7. Germline-derived CDR1 and CDR2 are DFQATT and SNEGSKA (reference sequence). The CDR3 coding sequence is TGCAGTGCTACCGAACTAGCGGGAGGAGGCGAGCAGTACTTC. Protein: CSATELAGGGEQYF.

A note on this clonotype: One end of the junction varies from germline; a read error may be responsible. This rearrangement joins TRBV7-8 to TRBJ2-2; 9 nucleotides match TRBD1. The length of the CDR3 is 15 residues. Per the germline V gene, CDR1 is SGHVS and CDR2 is FQNEAQ. CDR3 coding DNA: TGTGCCTGCAGCACCTGGGACAGGGTGGTCGGGGAGCTGTTTTTT. Encoded protein: CACSTWDRVVGELFF.

This clonotype was seen repeatedly, ten times or more. This sequence joins TRBV25-1 and TRBJ2-3; tentative D call: TRBD2 (6 bases). In germline, CDR1 is MGHDK, CDR2 SYGVNS. This CDR3 is built from 15 residues. The V end lost 3 bases, the J end lost 0 bases, and 10 bases lay between the germline ends. The CDR3 bases are TGTGCCAGCAGTGATCGGGACTTAAGCACAGATACGCAGTATTTT. Amino acids: CASSDRDLSTDTQYF.